The clone carrying this T cell receptor (beta chain) was detected many times. Its cognate antigen is unknown. Germline V gene lookup returns CDR1 KGHSH and CDR2 LQKENI. The CDR3 totals 14 residues. With 5 bases removed from V and 5 bases from J, the gap between germline ends came to 12 bases. TCRdb re-clonotyped the PCR reads via MiXCR. The top ten clones hold approximately 11% of a sample with tens of thousands of clones, about 26% of them seen once. Every patient underwent thyroid surgery untreated. This sample was included in a study of metastatic and nonmetastatic thyroid tumors. At the level of the study: Peripheral blood and tumor or nodule samples from malignant and benign thyroid patients were compared. General observations from the study: A significant increase in TCR beta diversity was reportedly seen in malignant thyroid tumors relative to benign nodules, in blood and tumor.

The receptor was isolated from a male donor with papillary thyroid cancer or a benign thyroid nodule (not recorded which). Some clones in this sample may be carry-over from other donors' samples. The chain is built from TRBV18 and TRBJ1-4, with D possibly TRBD1 on 5 matching bases. The material sequenced was blood. The CDR3 region is CASSAGAENEKLFF. The CDR3 region has the DNA TGTGCCAGCTCAGCCGGGGCTGAAAATGAAAAACTGTTTTTT.